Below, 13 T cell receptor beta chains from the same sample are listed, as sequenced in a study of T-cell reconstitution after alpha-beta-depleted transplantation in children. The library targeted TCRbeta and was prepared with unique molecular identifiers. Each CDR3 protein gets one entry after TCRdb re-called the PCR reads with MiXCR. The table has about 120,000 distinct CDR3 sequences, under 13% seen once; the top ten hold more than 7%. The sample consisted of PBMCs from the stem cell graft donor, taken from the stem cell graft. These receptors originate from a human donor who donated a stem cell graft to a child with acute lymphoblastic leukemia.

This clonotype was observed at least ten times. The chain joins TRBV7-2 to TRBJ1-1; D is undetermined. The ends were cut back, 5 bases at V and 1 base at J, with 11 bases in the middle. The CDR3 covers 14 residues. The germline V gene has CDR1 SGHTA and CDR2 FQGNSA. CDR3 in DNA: TGTGCCAGCAGCCCGGGCCCGTGGAACACTGAAGCTTTCTTT. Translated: CASSPGPWNTEAFF.

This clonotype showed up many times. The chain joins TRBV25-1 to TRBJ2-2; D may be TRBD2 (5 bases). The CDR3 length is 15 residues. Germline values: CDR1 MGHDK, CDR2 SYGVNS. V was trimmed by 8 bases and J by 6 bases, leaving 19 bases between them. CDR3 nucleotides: TGTGCCAGCGAAAGACGCGGGCTAGGCCCCGGGGAGCTGTTTTTT. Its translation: CASERRGLGPGELFF.

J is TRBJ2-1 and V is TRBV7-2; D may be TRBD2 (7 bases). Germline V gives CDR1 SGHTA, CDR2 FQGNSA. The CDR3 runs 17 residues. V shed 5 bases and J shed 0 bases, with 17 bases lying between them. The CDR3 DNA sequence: TGTGCCAGCAGCCCTTGGGGGGGCGGGAACTCCTACAATGAGCAGTTCTTC. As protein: CASSPWGGGNSYNEQFF.

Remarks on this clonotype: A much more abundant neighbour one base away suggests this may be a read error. Here the CDR3 reads CSVEQSGAAEAFF. The CDR3 DNA follows: TGCAGCGTTGAACAATCAGGGGCGGCTGAAGCTTTCTTT. The V call is TRBV29-1, the J call TRBJ1-1; D perhaps matches TRBD1 (6 bases). The germline V and J ends were trimmed by 2 bases and 6 bases, with 13 bases remaining between them. Germline values: CDR1 SQVTM, CDR2 ANQGSEA. This CDR3 is built from 13 residues.

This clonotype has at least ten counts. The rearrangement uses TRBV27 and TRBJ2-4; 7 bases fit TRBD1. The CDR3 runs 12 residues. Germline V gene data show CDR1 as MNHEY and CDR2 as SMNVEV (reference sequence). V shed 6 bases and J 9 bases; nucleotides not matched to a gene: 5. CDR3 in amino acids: CASRTGRGIQYF. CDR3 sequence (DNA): TGTGCCAGCAGGACAGGGCGAGGCATTCAGTACTTC.

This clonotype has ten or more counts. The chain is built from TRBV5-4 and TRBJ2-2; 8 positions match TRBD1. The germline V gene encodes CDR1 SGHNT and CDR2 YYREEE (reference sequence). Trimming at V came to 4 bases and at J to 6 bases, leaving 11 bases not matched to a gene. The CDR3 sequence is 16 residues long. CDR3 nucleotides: TGTGCCAGCAGCGACGACAGGGGTGACAGCGCCGGGGAGCTGTTTTTT. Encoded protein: CASSDDRGDSAGELFF.

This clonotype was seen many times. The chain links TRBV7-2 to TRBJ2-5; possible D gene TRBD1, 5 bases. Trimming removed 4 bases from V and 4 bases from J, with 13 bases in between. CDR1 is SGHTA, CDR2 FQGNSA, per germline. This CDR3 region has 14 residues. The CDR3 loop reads CASSSTTVRETQYF. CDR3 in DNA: TGTGCCAGCAGCTCCACGACAGTACGAGAGACCCAGTACTTC.

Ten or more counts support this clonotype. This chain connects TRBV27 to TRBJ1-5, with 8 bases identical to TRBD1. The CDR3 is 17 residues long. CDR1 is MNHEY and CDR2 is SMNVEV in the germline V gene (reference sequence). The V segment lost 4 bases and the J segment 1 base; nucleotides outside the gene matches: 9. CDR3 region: CASSSKTGGMSNQPQHF. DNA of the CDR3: TGTGCCAGCAGTTCGAAAACAGGGGGGATGAGCAATCAGCCCCAGCATTTT.

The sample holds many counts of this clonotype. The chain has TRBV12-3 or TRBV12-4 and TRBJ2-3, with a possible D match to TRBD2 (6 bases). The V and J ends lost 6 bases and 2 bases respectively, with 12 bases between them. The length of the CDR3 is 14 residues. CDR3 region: CASRPGLNTDTQYF. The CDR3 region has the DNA TGTGCCAGCAGGCCGGGACTCAACACAGATACGCAGTATTTT.

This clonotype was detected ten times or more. In DNA, the CDR3 is TGTGCCAGCAGCCGACAAGCTAACTATGGCTACACCTTC. Residues: CASSRQANYGYTF. V and J are TRBV7-2 and TRBJ1-2; D gene unclear. In germline, CDR1 is SGHTA, CDR2 FQGNSA. This CDR3 region has 13 residues. V was pared by 5 bases and J by 0 bases, with 7 bases between.

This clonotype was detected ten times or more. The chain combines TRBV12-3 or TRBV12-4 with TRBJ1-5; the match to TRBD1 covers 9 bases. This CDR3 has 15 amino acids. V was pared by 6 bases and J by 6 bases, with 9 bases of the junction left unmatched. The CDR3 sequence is CASSQQGAKGQPQHF. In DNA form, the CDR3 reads TGTGCCAGCAGCCAACAGGGGGCGAAGGGTCAGCCCCAGCATTTT.

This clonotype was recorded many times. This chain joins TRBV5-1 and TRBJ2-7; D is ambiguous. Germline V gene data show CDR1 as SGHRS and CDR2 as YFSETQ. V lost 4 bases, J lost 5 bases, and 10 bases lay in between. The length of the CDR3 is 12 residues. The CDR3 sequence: CASSPVGHEQYF. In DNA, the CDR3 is TGCGCCAGCAGCCCGGTCGGGCACGAGCAGTACTTC.

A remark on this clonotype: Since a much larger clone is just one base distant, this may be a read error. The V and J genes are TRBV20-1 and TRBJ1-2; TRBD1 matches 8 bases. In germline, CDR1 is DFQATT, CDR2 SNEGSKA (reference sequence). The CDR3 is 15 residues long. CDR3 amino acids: CSKELLMTGDYGYTF. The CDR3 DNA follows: TGCAGCAAAGAACTGTTAATGACAGGGGACTATGGCTACACCTTC.